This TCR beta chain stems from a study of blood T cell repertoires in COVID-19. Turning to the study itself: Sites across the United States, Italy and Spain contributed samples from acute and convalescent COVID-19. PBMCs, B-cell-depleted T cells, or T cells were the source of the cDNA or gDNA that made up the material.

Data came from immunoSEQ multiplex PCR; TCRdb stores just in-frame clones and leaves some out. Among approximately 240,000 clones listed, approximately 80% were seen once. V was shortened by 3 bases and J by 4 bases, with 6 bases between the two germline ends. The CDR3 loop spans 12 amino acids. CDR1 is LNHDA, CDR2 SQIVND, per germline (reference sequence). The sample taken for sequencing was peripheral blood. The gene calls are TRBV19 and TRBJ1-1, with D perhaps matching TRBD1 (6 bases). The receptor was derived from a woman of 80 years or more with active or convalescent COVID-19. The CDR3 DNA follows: TGTGCCAGTAGTATCAGGGGCACTGAAGCTTTCTTT. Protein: CASSIRGTEAFF.